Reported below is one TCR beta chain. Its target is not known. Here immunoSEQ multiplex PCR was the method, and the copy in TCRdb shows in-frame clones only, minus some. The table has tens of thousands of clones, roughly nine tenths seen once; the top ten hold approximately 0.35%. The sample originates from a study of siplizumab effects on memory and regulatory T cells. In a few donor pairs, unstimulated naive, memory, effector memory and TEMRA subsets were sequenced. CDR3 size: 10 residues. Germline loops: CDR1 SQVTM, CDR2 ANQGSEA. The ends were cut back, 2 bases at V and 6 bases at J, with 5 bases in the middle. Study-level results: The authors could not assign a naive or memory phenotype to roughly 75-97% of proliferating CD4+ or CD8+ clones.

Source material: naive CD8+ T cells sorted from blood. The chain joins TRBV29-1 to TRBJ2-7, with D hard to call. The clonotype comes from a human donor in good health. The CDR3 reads CSVEIVEQYF. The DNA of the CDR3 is TGCAGCGTTGAAATCGTCGAGCAGTACTTC.